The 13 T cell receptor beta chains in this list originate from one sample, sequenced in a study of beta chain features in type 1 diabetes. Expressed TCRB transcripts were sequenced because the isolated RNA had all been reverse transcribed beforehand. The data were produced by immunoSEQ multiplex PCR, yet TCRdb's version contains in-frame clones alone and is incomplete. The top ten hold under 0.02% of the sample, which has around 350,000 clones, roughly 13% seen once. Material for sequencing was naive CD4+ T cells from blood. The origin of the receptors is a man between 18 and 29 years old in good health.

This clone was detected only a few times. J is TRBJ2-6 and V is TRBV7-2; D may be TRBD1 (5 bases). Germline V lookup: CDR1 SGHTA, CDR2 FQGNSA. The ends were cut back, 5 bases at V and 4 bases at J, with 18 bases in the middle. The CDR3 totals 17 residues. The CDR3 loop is CASSPGHTGRGANVLTF. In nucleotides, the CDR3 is TGTGCCAGCAGCCCTGGACACACCGGACGGGGGGCCAACGTCCTGACTTTC.

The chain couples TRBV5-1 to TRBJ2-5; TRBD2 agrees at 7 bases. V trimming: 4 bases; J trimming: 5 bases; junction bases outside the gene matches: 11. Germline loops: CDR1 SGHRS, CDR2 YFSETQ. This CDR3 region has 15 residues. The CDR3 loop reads CASSRNQRDYETQYF. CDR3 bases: TGCGCCAGCAGCCGGAACCAGCGGGATTATGAGACCCAGTACTTC. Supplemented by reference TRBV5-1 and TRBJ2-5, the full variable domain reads KAGVTQTPRYLIKTRGQQVTLSCSPISGHRSVSWYQQTPGQGLQFLFEYFSETQRNKGNFPGRFSGRQFSNSRSEMNVSTLELGDSALYLCASSRNQRDYETQYFGPGTRLLVL.

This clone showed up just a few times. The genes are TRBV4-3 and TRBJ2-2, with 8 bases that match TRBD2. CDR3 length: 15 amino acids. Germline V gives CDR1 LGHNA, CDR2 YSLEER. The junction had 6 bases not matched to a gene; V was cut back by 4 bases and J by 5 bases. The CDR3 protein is CASSPPGGGTGELFF. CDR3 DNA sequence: TGCGCCAGCAGCCCCCCGGGAGGGGGGACCGGGGAGCTGTTTTTT.

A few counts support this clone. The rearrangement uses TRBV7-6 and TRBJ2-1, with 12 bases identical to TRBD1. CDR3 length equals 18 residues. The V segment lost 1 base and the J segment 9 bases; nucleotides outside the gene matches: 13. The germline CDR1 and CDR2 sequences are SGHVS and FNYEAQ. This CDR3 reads CASSLGAPGQGAQGEQFF. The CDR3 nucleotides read TGTGCCAGCAGCTTAGGGGCACCGGGACAGGGGGCGCAGGGTGAGCAGTTCTTC.

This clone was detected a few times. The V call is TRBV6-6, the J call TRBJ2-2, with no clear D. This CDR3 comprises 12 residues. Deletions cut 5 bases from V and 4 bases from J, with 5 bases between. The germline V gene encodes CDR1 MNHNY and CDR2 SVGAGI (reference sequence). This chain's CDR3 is CASSKSTGELFF. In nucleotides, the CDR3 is TGTGCCAGCAGTAAGAGCACCGGGGAGCTGTTTTTT.

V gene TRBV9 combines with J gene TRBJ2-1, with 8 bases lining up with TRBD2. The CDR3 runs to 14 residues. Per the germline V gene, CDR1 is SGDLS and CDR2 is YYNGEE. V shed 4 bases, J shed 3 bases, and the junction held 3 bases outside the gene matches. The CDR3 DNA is TGTGCCAGCAGCTTGGGACTAGGCTACAATGAGCAGTTCTTC. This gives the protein CASSLGLGYNEQFF.

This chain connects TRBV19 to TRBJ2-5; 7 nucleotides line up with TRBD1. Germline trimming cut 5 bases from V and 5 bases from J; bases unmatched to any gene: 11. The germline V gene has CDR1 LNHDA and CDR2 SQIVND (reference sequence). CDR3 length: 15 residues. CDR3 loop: CASSYNRGTAETQYF. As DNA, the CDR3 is TGTGCCAGTAGTTACAACAGGGGTACGGCGGAGACCCAGTACTTC.

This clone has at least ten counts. CDR3 in amino acids: CASSLVGSSYEQYF. In DNA, the CDR3 is TGTGCCAGCAGCTTAGTGGGGAGTAGCTACGAGCAGTACTTC. The chain carries TRBV7-2 and TRBJ2-7, with D possibly being TRBD2 (5 bases). Trimming took off 1 base at V and 3 bases at J, with 10 bases between the two ends. The CDR3 has 14 residues. The germline gives CDR1 SGHTA, CDR2 FQGNSA. Filled out from reference TRBV7-2 and TRBJ2-7, the complete variable domain reads GAGVSQSPSNKVTEKGKDVELRCDPISGHTALYWYRQSLGQGLEFLIYFQGNSAPDKSGLPSDRFSAERTGGSVSTLTIQRTQQEDSAVYLCASSLVGSSYEQYFGPGTRLTVT.

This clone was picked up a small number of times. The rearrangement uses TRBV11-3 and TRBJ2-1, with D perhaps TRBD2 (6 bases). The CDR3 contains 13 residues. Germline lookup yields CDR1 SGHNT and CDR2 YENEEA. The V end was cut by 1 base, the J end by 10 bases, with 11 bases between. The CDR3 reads CASSLGLGREQFF. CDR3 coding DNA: TGTGCCAGCAGCTTAGGACTAGGCAGAGAGCAGTTCTTC.

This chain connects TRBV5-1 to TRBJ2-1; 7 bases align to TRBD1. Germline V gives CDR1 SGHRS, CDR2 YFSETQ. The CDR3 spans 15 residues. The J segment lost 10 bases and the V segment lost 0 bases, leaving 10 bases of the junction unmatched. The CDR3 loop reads CASSLVAGGSGEQFF. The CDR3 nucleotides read TGCGCCAGCAGCTTGGTGGCAGGGGGTTCGGGGGAGCAGTTCTTC.

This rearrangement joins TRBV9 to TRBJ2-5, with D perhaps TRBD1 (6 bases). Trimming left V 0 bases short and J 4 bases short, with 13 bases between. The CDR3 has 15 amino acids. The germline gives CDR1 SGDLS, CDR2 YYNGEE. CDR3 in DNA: TGTGCCAGCAGCGTAGATTCGTCAGGGGTAGAGACCCAGTACTTC. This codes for CASSVDSSGVETQYF.

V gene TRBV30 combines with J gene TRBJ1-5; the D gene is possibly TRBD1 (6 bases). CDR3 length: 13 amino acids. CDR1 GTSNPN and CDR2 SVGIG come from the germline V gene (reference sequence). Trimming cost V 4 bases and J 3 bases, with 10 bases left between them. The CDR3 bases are TGTGCCTGGAATGGACAGAACAATCAGCCCCAGCATTTT. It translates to CAWNGQNNQPQHF.

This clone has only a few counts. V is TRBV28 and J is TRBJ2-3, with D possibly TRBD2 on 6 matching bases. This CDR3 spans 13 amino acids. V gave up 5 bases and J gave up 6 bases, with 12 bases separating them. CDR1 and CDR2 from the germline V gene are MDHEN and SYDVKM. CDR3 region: CASSPGLSDTQYF. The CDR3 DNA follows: TGTGCCAGCAGTCCGGGACTCTCTGATACGCAGTATTTT.